This T cell receptor (beta chain) was recorded in a study of blood T cells in healthy people across ages. About the study: In model experiments, template switching was able to capture about one barcoded beta molecule for every two T cells that were present.

This clonotype was seen only once. What it binds is unknown. The use of a sample-barcoded 5' primer and a J-beta primer mix characterized a second PCR of about 6 to 11 cycles. Via MiXCR, TCRdb re-called the 5' RACE reads, giving one row per CDR3 protein. Here the sample spans around 650,000 distinct CDR3 sequences, approximately 30% being singletons. Whole-study results and caveats: With donor CMV status unknown, expanded clonotype changes were possibly confounded.

In germline, CDR1 is SGHVS, CDR2 FNYEAQ. Germline trimming cut 2 bases from V and 6 bases from J; bases unmatched to any gene: 6. The CDR3 contains 16 residues. Sequencing input: blood. This TCR was recovered from a woman of 80 years or more in good health. The rearrangement joins TRBV7-6 to TRBJ2-3, with 12 bases identical to TRBD1. The CDR3 protein is CASSLLTGQGADTQYF. In nucleotides, the CDR3 is TGTGCCAGCAGCTTATTAACGGGACAGGGGGCGGATACGCAGTATTTT.